The rows below give T cell receptor beta chains drawn from one sample of a study of blood T cell repertoires in COVID-19. Sequencing was performed with immunoSEQ multiplex PCR; in TCRdb, only in-frame clones are kept and a portion is missing. Of around 93,000 clones detected, over 70% appear once; the ten largest clones hold about 10%. The source material was peripheral blood. Source of these receptors: a woman aged 80 or older with acute or convalescent COVID-19. The CDR3 runs from the conserved cysteine through the conserved F or W. D genes are given only for firm matches. The size of a clone is reported for some rows only, either as once, few or many, or as a class for expanded clones.

TRBJ1-2,NA,TRBV2,NA,CASSDRTNYGYTF,TGTGCCAGCAGTGACAGAACTAACTATGGCTACACCTTC
TRBJ1-3,NA,TRBV6-5,TRBD1,CASSLGTANTIYF,TGTGCCAGCAGTCTTGGGACAGCAAACACCATATATTTT
TRBJ1-2,NA,TRBV19,NA,CASSIVGGQGTTIYGYTF,TGTGCCAGTAGTATCGTAGGTGGGCAGGGTACCACTATTTATGGCTACACCTTC
TRBJ2-5,few,TRBV29-1,NA,CSVARQGIQETQYF,TGCAGCGTAGCCCGTCAGGGAATACAAGAGACCCAGTACTTC
TRBJ2-1,NA,TRBV30,TRBD1,CAWSVLGTGNEQFF,TGTGCCTGGAGTGTACTAGGGACAGGGAATGAGCAGTTCTTC
TRBJ1-2,NA,TRBV4-2,NA,CASSQEFTGIYGYTF,TGTGCCAGCAGCCAAGAGTTTACGGGTATCTATGGCTACACCTTC
TRBJ2-3,NA,TRBV13,TRBD1,CASSQTGTGGSDTQYF,TGTGCCAGCAGCCAAACCGGGACAGGGGGGTCAGATACGCAGTATTTT
TRBJ2-2,NA,TRBV6-6,NA,CASSYSGSPSTGELFF,TGTGCCAGCAGTTACTCCGGTTCCCCCTCCACCGGGGAGCTGTTTTTT
TRBJ2-7,NA,TRBV28,NA,CASETPGDPYEQYF,TGTGCCAGCGAAACCCCAGGGGACCCCTACGAGCAGTACTTC
TRBJ1-3,NA,TRBV4-1,NA,CASSQDRAGVGNTIYF,TGCGCCAGCAGCCAAGATCGGGCGGGGGTTGGAAACACCATATATTTT
TRBJ2-3,few,TRBV9,NA,CASSVVSDTQYF,TGTGCCAGCAGCGTAGTATCTGATACGCAGTATTTT
TRBJ2-7,few,TRBV30,TRBD2,CAWALAGALLNEQYF,TGTGCCTGGGCACTAGCGGGAGCCCTGTTAAACGAGCAGTACTTC
TRBJ2-6,NA,TRBV7-9,NA,CASTNTGRSSGANVLTF,TGTGCCAGCACCAACACGGGGAGATCTTCTGGGGCCAACGTCCTGACTTTC
TRBJ1-6,NA,TRBV19,NA,CASSIDRQVRSPLHF,TGTGCCAGTAGTATAGATCGACAGGTGCGGTCACCCCTCCACTTT
TRBJ2-6,NA,TRBV6-4,TRBD1,CASSGDSLAFSGANVLTF,TGTGCCAGCAGTGGGGACAGTCTTGCTTTTTCTGGGGCCAACGTCCTGACTTTC
TRBJ1-1,NA,TRBV28,TRBD1,CASSPGQQNEAFF,TGTGCCAGCAGCCCGGGACAGCAAAATGAAGCTTTCTTT
TRBJ1-2,NA,TRBV5-3,NA,CARSLGAVYGYTF,TGTGCCAGAAGCTTGGGGGCAGTCTATGGCTACACCTTC
TRBJ2-3,NA,TRBV28,TRBD2,CASSPLAVYTDTQYF,TGTGCCAGCAGCCCACTAGCGGTATACACAGATACGCAGTATTTT
TRBJ2-7,once,TRBV6-1,TRBD1,CASSEGQGAQYEQYF,TGTGCCAGCAGTGAAGGACAGGGGGCGCAGTACGAGCAGTACTTC
TRBJ2-7,NA,TRBV7-2,NA,CASSLGAVTYEQYF,TGTGCCAGCAGCTTGGGGGCAGTGACCTACGAGCAGTACTTC
TRBJ2-6,NA,TRBV10-3,TRBD1,CAISKAGQGAAGANVLTF,TGTGCCATCAGCAAAGCGGGACAGGGGGCGGCTGGGGCCAACGTCCTGACTTTC
TRBJ2-5,NA,TRBV27,NA,CASAGSEETQYF,TGTGCCAGCGCGGGATCGGAGGAGACCCAGTACTTC
TRBJ1-5,few,TRBV24-1,NA,CATSDPGFSPQHF,TGTGCCACCAGTGACCCAGGGTTTTCGCCCCAGCATTTT
TRBJ1-4,NA,TRBV7-2,NA,CASSLNWAVQEKLFF,TGTGCCAGCAGCTTGAATTGGGCCGTCCAGGAAAAACTGTTTTTT
TRBJ1-5,NA,TRBV19,NA,CASSRGGTVNQPQHF,TGTGCCAGTAGTAGGGGGGGGACTGTCAATCAGCCCCAGCATTTT
TRBJ1-2,few,TRBV19,NA,CASNFFGYGYTF,TGTGCCAGTAACTTCTTTGGCTATGGCTACACCTTC
TRBJ1-1,NA,TRBV10-3,TRBD1,CAITDRVNTEAFF,TGTGCCATCACGGACAGGGTGAACACTGAAGCTTTCTTT
TRBJ2-7,NA,TRBV5-1,TRBD1,CASSAQQGNEQYF,TGCGCCAGCAGCGCCCAACAGGGGAACGAGCAGTACTTC
TRBJ2-1,few,TRBV9,TRBD2,CASSATGLAGPNNEQFF,TGTGCCAGCAGCGCAACGGGACTAGCGGGACCTAACAATGAGCAGTTCTTC
TRBJ2-7,few,TRBV5-1,TRBD1,CASRVRTGVYEQYF,TGCGCCAGCAGGGTCAGGACAGGGGTCTACGAGCAGTACTTC
TRBJ1-1,NA,TRBV10-3,NA,CATTVGGNTEAFF,TGTGCCACCACCGTAGGGGGAAACACTGAAGCTTTCTTT
TRBJ2-7,NA,TRBV28,TRBD2,CASSYTSGVYEQYF,TGTGCCAGCAGTTACACTAGCGGGGTCTACGAGCAGTACTTC
TRBJ2-7,NA,TRBV11-1,NA,CASSPRSGPVGEQYF,TGTGCCAGCAGCCCTAGAAGCGGACCCGTTGGCGAGCAGTACTTC
TRBJ1-2,NA,TRBV19,NA,CASSLDYGYTF,TGTGCCAGTAGTCTCGACTATGGCTACACCTTC
TRBJ2-1,NA,TRBV7-9,NA,CASSSPRGGNEQFF,TGTGCCAGCAGCTCTCCTAGGGGTGGCAATGAGCAGTTCTTC
TRBJ2-1,NA,TRBV11-2,TRBD2,CASSPTSGASSYNEQFF,TGTGCCAGCAGCCCGACTAGCGGGGCCAGCTCCTACAATGAGCAGTTCTTC
TRBJ2-1,NA,TRBV9,TRBD2,CASSVGSSGRYNEQFF,TGTGCCAGCAGCGTAGGGTCTAGCGGGAGATACAATGAGCAGTTCTTC
TRBJ2-1,NA,TRBV7-9,TRBD1,CASSLGARDREFF,TGTGCCAGCAGCCTAGGAGCCCGGGACAGGGAGTTCTTC
TRBJ1-1,few,TRBV6-5,NA,CATDGPPTATEAFF,TGTGCCACCGATGGGCCCCCAACGGCGACTGAAGCTTTCTTT
TRBJ2-3,NA,TRBV30,NA,CAWSVQVGADTQYF,TGTGCCTGGAGTGTACAAGTGGGCGCAGATACGCAGTATTTT
TRBJ1-5,NA,TRBV6-5,NA,CASSSGYQPQHF,TGTGCCAGCAGTTCCGGGTACCAGCCCCAGCATTTT
TRBJ2-1,NA,TRBV5-8,TRBD2,CASSMRTSGGYNEQFF,TGTGCCAGCAGCATGAGGACTAGCGGGGGGTACAATGAGCAGTTCTTC
TRBJ2-7,NA,TRBV2,NA,CASSTQGYEQYF,TGTGCCAGCAGTACACAGGGCTACGAGCAGTACTTC
TRBJ1-1,NA,TRBV5-5,NA,CASSFEQRNTEAFF,TGTGCCAGCAGCTTCGAACAGAGGAACACTGAAGCTTTCTTT
TRBJ1-2,NA,TRBV18,NA,CASSSPQGLTSYGYTF,TGTGCCAGCTCATCACCGCAGGGACTCACCTCCTATGGCTACACCTTC
TRBJ1-3,NA,TRBV28,NA,CASNPGGSGNTIYF,TGTGCCAGCAATCCTGGAGGCTCTGGAAACACCATATATTTT
TRBJ1-6,medium-sized,TRBV7-2,TRBD1,CASSSGQGVWSPLHF,TGTGCCAGCAGCTCTGGACAGGGGGTGTGGTCACCCCTCCACTTT
TRBJ2-3,NA,TRBV27,NA,CASSHQWDTQYF,TGTGCCAGCAGTCACCAGTGGGATACGCAGTATTTT
TRBJ2-7,NA,TRBV6-5,NA,CASRKSGSSYEQYF,TGTGCCAGCAGGAAATCCGGGTCCTCCTACGAGCAGTACTTC
TRBJ2-1,NA,TRBV7-2,TRBD2,CASSSTSGGEQFF,TGTGCCAGCAGCTCTACTAGCGGAGGTGAGCAGTTCTTC
TRBJ2-1,NA,TRBV18,NA,CASSRDSSYNEQFF,TGTGCCAGCTCACGTGACTCCTCCTACAATGAGCAGTTCTTC
TRBJ1-6,NA,TRBV5-1,NA,CASSDPGQGASPLHF,TGCGCCAGCAGCGACCCGGGACAAGGGGCTTCACCCCTCCACTTT
TRBJ1-3,NA,TRBV19,NA,CASSIQGGDTIYF,TGTGCCAGTAGTATTCAGGGTGGGGACACCATATATTTT